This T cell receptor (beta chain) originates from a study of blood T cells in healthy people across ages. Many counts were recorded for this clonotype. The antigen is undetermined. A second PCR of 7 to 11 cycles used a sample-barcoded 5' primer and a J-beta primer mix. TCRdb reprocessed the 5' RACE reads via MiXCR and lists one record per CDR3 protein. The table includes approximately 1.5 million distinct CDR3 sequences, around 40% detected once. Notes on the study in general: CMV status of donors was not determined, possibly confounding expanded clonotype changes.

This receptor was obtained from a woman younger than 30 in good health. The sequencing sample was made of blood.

The CDR3 DNA sequence: TGTGCCAGCAGCGCCGCGGGACACCAGATAGAGACCCAGTACTTC. Amino acids: CASSAAGHQIETQYF. V and J are TRBV9 and TRBJ2-5; D may match TRBD1 or TRBD2 (6 bases each). There are 15 residues in the CDR3. Germline V gene lookup returns CDR1 SGDLS and CDR2 YYNGEE. The V and J ends lost 3 bases and 4 bases respectively, with 16 bases between them. Drawing the rest from reference TRBV9 and TRBJ2-5, the complete variable domain is DSGVTQTPKHLITATGQRVTLRCSPRSGDLSVYWYQQSLDQGLQFLIQYYNGEERAKGNILERFSAQQFPDLHSELNLSSLELGDSALYFCASSAAGHQIETQYFGPGTRLLVL.